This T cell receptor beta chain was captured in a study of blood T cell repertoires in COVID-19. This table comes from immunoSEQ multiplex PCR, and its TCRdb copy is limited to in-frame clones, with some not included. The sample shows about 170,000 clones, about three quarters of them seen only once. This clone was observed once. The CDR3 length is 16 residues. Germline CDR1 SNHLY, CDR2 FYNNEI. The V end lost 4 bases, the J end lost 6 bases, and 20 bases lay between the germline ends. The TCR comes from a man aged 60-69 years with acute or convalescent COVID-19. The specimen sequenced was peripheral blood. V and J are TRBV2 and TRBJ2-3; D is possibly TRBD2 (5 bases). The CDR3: CASSVGGGRSTDTQYF. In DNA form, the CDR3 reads TGTGCCAGCAGTGTGGGTGGAGGTAGGAGTACCGATACGCAGTATTTT.